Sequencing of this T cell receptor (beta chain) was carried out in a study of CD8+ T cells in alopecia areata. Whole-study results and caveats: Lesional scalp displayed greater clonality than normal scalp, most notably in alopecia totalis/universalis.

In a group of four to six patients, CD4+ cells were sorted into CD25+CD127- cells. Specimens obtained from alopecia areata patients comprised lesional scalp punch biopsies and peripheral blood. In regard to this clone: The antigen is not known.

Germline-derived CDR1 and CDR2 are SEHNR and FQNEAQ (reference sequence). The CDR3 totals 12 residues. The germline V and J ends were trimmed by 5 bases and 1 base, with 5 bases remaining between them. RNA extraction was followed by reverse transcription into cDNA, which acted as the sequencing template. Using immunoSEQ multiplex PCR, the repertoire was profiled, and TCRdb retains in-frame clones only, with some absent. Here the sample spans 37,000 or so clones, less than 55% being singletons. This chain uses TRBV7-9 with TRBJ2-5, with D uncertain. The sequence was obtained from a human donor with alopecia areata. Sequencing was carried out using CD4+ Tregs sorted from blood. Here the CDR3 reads CASSPAQETQYF. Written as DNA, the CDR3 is TGTGCCAGCAGCCCTGCCCAAGAGACCCAGTACTTC.